This passage covers 11 T cell receptor beta chains from one sample sequenced in a study of OX40 agonist ivuxolimab in advanced cancers. The library came from the immunoSEQ multiplex PCR assay. TCRdb mirrors the immuneACCESS table, restricted to in-frame sequences. Some clones are absent from its copies; in checked studies, under half trace to an unresolved V gene, and the reason for the others is unknown. The sample includes under 80,000 clones, with about 90% observed a single time. The top ten hold 2% to 2.5% of the sample. The source was CD4+ or CD8+ T cells sorted from blood, collected in a trial of the OX40 agonist ivuxolimab. The receptors stem from an adult with an advanced solid tumor such as melanoma, head and neck, liver or kidney cancer.

This chain connects TRBV19 to TRBJ2-2, with a tentative D call TRBD2 (5 bases). The CDR3 has 12 residues. Germline V gene data show CDR1 as LNHDA and CDR2 as SQIVND (reference sequence). Trimming removed 5 bases from V and 7 bases from J, with 8 bases in between. CDR3 sequence reads: CASSRDGGELFF. The CDR3 nucleotides are TGTGCCAGTAGTCGGGATGGCGGGGAGCTGTTTTTT.

The gene calls are TRBV11-2 and TRBJ2-2, with 13 bases fitting TRBD2. Trimming cost V 4 bases and J 1 base; bases outside gene matches: 3. Germline V lookup: CDR1 SGHAT, CDR2 FQNNGV. This CDR3 has 17 amino acids. CDR3 in amino acids: CASSSRTSGRNTGELFF. The DNA for the CDR3 is TGTGCCAGCAGCTCCCGGACTAGCGGGAGGAACACCGGGGAGCTGTTTTTT.

The genes are TRBV9 and TRBJ2-1, with D hard to call. The germline V gene has CDR1 SGDLS and CDR2 YYNGEE. This CDR3 has 13 amino acids. The V end lost 0 bases, the J end lost 5 bases, and 6 bases lay between the germline ends. This CDR3 reads CASSVGLNNEQFF. CDR3 nucleotide sequence: TGTGCCAGCAGCGTAGGGCTAAACAATGAGCAGTTCTTC.

This chain links TRBV28 with TRBJ2-4; possibly TRBD2 for D (6 bases). Germline V gene lookup returns CDR1 MDHEN and CDR2 SYDVKM. The CDR3 sequence is 16 residues long. V lost 4 bases and J 0 bases, leaving 13 bases between the germline ends. DNA of the CDR3: TGTGCCAGCAGTTCGCCCGGGACTGTAGCCAAAAACATTCAGTACTTC. Translation gives CASSSPGTVAKNIQYF.

This chain joins TRBV28 and TRBJ2-7; 12 nucleotides line up with TRBD1. The V gene's germline CDR1 is MDHEN and CDR2 SYDVKM. CDR3 length equals 16 residues. With 7 bases clipped from V and 9 bases from J, the junction kept 16 bases outside the gene matches. The DNA of the CDR3 is TGTGCCAGCACCAACCCTCGGGGACAGGGGGCGATGGGGCAGTACTTC. It codes for CASTNPRGQGAMGQYF.

CDR3 DNA: TGCGCCAGCAGCCAAGTTGTATCAATTATAGCGGCGAGCCATGAGCAGTTCTTC. Its protein is CASSQVVSIIAASHEQFF. This sequence joins TRBV4-1 and TRBJ2-1, with a weak D call TRBD2 (6 bases). Germline V CDR1 and CDR2: MGHRA, YSYEKL. Trimming stripped 1 base from V and 8 bases from J, with 24 bases between. This CDR3 comprises 18 residues.

The chain uses TRBV19 and TRBJ1-5; TRBD1 aligns across 9 bases. CDR1 LNHDA and CDR2 SQIVND come from the germline V gene (reference sequence). This CDR3 comprises 17 residues. V was pared by 3 bases and J by 0 bases, with 6 bases of the junction left unmatched. This CDR3 reads CASSINTGQGSNQPQHF. CDR3 nucleotide sequence: TGTGCCAGTAGTATCAATACGGGACAGGGTAGCAATCAGCCCCAGCATTTT.

The DNA of the CDR3 is TGTGCCAGCAGCGTAGAGGCGGCTAATGAAAAACTGTTTTTT. It codes for CASSVEAANEKLFF. The rearrangement uses TRBV9 and TRBJ1-4, with no clear D. The CDR3 runs 14 residues. The ends were cut back, 0 bases at V and 3 bases at J, with 6 bases in the middle. CDR1 and CDR2 (germline): SGDLS, YYNGEE.

V gene TRBV14 combines with J gene TRBJ2-7; no definite D call. Trimming shortened V by 2 bases and J by 1 base, and 6 bases separated the two germline ends. The length of the CDR3 is 13 residues. Germline CDR1 reads SGHDN; CDR2 reads FVKESK. The CDR3 here is CASSQSISYEQYF. The CDR3 coding sequence is TGTGCCAGCAGCCAATCCATATCCTACGAGCAGTACTTC.

The chain employs TRBV7-9 and TRBJ1-2; D gene ambiguous. This CDR3 is 11 amino acids long. V dropped 6 bases and J dropped 7 bases, with 9 bases sitting between them. Germline lookup yields CDR1 SEHNR and CDR2 FQNEAQ (reference sequence). The CDR3 reads CASSSEFGYTF. CDR3 nucleotide sequence: TGTGCCAGCAGTTCGGAGTTTGGCTACACCTTC. Looking up the rest from reference TRBV7-9 and TRBJ1-2 gives the full variable domain: DTGVSQNPRHKITKRGQNVTFRCDPISEHNRLYWYRQTLGQGPEFLTYFQNEAQLEKSRLLSDRFSAERPKGSFSTLEIQRTEQGDSAMYLCASSSEFGYTFGSGTRLTVV.

Only one count was recorded for this clone. The rearrangement uses TRBV11-3 and TRBJ2-2; possible D gene TRBD1, 5 bases. The ends were cut back, 4 bases at V and 3 bases at J, with 9 bases in the middle. The CDR3 has 14 residues. From germline, CDR1 is SGHNT and CDR2 YENEEA. The chain's CDR3 is CASSSGHYTGELFF. The CDR3 DNA follows: TGTGCCAGCAGCTCTGGACACTACACCGGGGAGCTGTTTTTT.